The entry below describes one TCR beta chain. Its target antigen remains unknown. No per-base quality is available; no much larger clone lies one base away. These data belong to a study of blood T cell repertoires in COVID-19 (dated by TCRdb to about 2020). For context, the study as a whole: Collaborator samples came from the United States, Italy and Spain and covered acute and convalescent phases of COVID-19. The material from the prospective study consisted of cDNA or gDNA derived from T cells, B-cell-depleted T cells, or PBMCs. The dataset comprised deeply sampled blood TCRbeta repertoires from subjects exposed to, actively infected with, or recovered from COVID-19. The repertoires were released in a freely available public database meant as a resource for research on the immune response to SARS-CoV-2. Samples came from the ongoing ImmuneRACE study (first 160 participants) plus 1,254 subjects from 6 global collaborators. The sample metadata nearly always contained a de-identified subject ID, COVID-19 status, age in years and sex. Where available, HLA class I and class II types were obtained from metadata supplied by the sample provider rather than from assay-based typing. The investigation overall reported the following: The quantity of clinical and demographic metadata differed by source and by participant and was supplied without curation.

TCRbeta CDR3 regions were amplified from genomic DNA by means of the immunoSEQ Assay, a bias-controlled multiplex PCR. Processing in the source paper ran as follows. Within the assay, amplification of reference gene primers was used to estimate how many nucleated cells each sample contained. To quantify the absolute abundance of each unique TCRbeta CDR3 rearrangement, sequence reads were collapsed and filtered. For each sample, productive Simpson clonality was calculated by taking the square root of Simpson's diversity index across productive rearrangements. Held by TCRdb, this immuneACCESS table contains in-frame sequences only and omits some clones. Under half of the omission traces to an unresolved V gene where checked; the cause of the rest is unknown. That table is the source of V, J and clone size, and D and trimming were worked out from the DNA. This sample has 56,000 or so clones in its table, and about 87% of those were observed once. Of the sample, approximately 4% is held by the ten largest clones.

Including cysteine and phenylalanine, the CDR3 has 13 amino acids. Only the CDR3 portion is preserved as DNA: 39 bases, with reading frame beginning at the first base. V ends up 3 bases short and J 6 bases short, with an unmatched junction base count of 2. Whole blood was collected in K2EDTA tubes by collaborating institutions according to the institutions' own protocols. For TCRbeta analysis, collaborator samples were shipped as frozen whole blood, as isolated PBMCs, or as DNA extracted from either sample type. The source of this sequence is a man between 45 and 60 years old with acute or convalescent COVID-19. Sequenced: peripheral blood. This receptor chain uses TRBV12-3 or TRBV12-4 and TRBJ2-7; 10 bases in between match TRBD1. The CDR3 sequence is CASSFGTGVEQYF. In nucleotides, the sequence is TGTGCCAGCAGTTTTGGGACAGGGGTCGAGCAGTACTTC.